The 21 T cell receptor beta chains given below trace back to one sample, sequenced in a study of response to subunit inactivated influenza vaccine (dated by TCRdb to the late 2010s). Library generation was performed with RT-PCR. These reads were obtained on an Illumina HiSeq 2500. TCRdb handled the public reads itself, with Q25 trimming in fastp and clone calling in MiXCR, and kept productive beta chains. Here each entry gathers all rows of one CDR3 protein and keeps the most common genes and DNA. For this sample there are more than 450,000 distinct CDR3 sequences; about 10% appear just once. The biggest ten clones account for approximately 10% of the sample. This sample also belongs to another study, concerning T cells expressing NK-cell markers. Looking at the second paper: TCR beta cDNA libraries were made by 5'RACE template switching that added a universal primer site and unique molecular identifiers.

The sequenced sample was PBMCs from blood, obtained on the day of vaccination. These receptors came from a man aged 45-65 years who received an inactivated influenza vaccine. Donor details come from another sample of the same person, matched by shared clones.

To note about this clonotype: One end of the junction does not line up with germline, which may come from a read error. V and J are TRBV29-1 and TRBJ2-3, with TRBD2 matching over 12 bases. This CDR3 comprises 14 residues. Germline CDR1 and CDR2: SQVTM and ANQGSEA. CDR3 DNA sequence: TGCAGCGTGGAAACTAGCGGGGGGACAGATACGCATTATTTT. Protein sequence: CSVETSGGTDTHYF.

This clonotype was counted a few times. V usage is TRBV7-9 and J usage is TRBJ2-3; either TRBD1 or TRBD2 may supply D (5 bases each). Per germline, CDR1 SEHNR and CDR2 FQNEAQ (reference sequence). V gave up 2 bases and J gave up 5 bases, with 14 bases separating them. The CDR3 has 15 residues. The CDR3 protein is CASSLPAERGDTQYF. The CDR3 DNA reads as TGTGCCAGCAGCTTACCAGCGGAAAGGGGAGATACGCAGTATTTT.

This clonotype was recorded a few times. J is TRBJ2-7 and V is TRBV6-2 or TRBV6-3; no clear D. Germline V gene data show CDR1 as MNHEY and CDR2 as SVGEGT. Deletions cut 2 bases from V and 3 bases from J, with 14 bases between. There are 15 residues in the CDR3. DNA for the CDR3: TGTGCCAGCAGTTACGCGACAAGGAACCTCTACGAGCAGTACTTC. Amino acid sequence: CASSYATRNLYEQYF.

At least ten counts were recorded for this clonotype. CDR3 loop: CASSPAGTSGYNEQFF. The CDR3 bases are TGTGCCAGCAGCCCTGCCGGGACTAGCGGTTACAATGAGCAGTTCTTC. The V and J genes are TRBV3-1 and TRBJ2-1, with 11 bases matching TRBD2. There are 16 residues in the CDR3. Germline V gives CDR1 LGHDT, CDR2 YNNKEL (reference sequence). V shed 4 bases and J 4 bases; nucleotides not matched to a gene: 6.

This clonotype was observed a few times. V usage is TRBV7-9 and J usage is TRBJ2-6, with 8 positions matching TRBD1. Germline V gives CDR1 SEHNR, CDR2 FQNEAQ (reference sequence). There are 15 residues in the CDR3. V shed 5 bases, J shed 4 bases, and the junction held 4 bases outside the gene matches. The CDR3 bases are TGTGCCAGCAGCATGACAGGGGCCGGGGCCAACGTCCTGACTTTC. Encoded protein: CASSMTGAGANVLTF.

This clonotype has only a few counts. The chain links TRBV7-9 to TRBJ1-6, with 7 bases identical to TRBD1. Trimming took 6 bases from V and 10 from J; bases not matched to a gene: 6. Germline CDR1 and CDR2: SEHNR and FQNEAQ (reference sequence). This CDR3 region has 13 residues. CDR3 bases: TGTGCCAGCAGTCAACGACAGGGCTCACCCCTCCACTTT. This gives the protein CASSQRQGSPLHF.

This clonotype has ten or more counts. The chain carries TRBV7-9 and TRBJ2-5, with D maybe TRBD2 (5 bases). The germline V and J ends were trimmed by 7 bases and 1 base, with 10 bases remaining between them. Looked up from germline, CDR1 is SEHNR and CDR2 is FQNEAQ (reference sequence). The CDR3 totals 13 residues. CDR3 sequence (DNA): TGTGCCAGCAACTACGGGGTCCAAGAGACCCAGTACTTC. It translates to CASNYGVQETQYF.

This clonotype has just a few counts. V is TRBV7-2 and J is TRBJ2-3; D is undetermined. The CDR3 is 13 amino acids. Germline CDR1 and CDR2: SGHTA and FQGNSA. The V end lost 3 bases, the J end lost 6 bases, and 10 bases lay between the germline ends. The CDR3 loop is CASSFGPGDTQYF. The CDR3 DNA sequence: TGTGCCAGCAGCTTCGGACCCGGGGATACGCAGTATTTT.

The sample holds a few counts of this clonotype. The chain joins TRBV12-3 or TRBV12-4 to TRBJ1-6; D unclear. V lost 0 bases to trimming and J lost 7 bases, with 7 bases between them. This CDR3 has 14 amino acids. The CDR3 bases are TGTGCCAGCAGTTTAGCGGGGAGGAATTCACCCCTCCACTTT. Protein product: CASSLAGRNSPLHF.

This chain joins TRBV4-3 and TRBJ2-3; D might be TRBD1 (5 bases). From germline, CDR1 is LGHNA and CDR2 YSLEER. This CDR3 has 14 residues. The V and J ends lost 2 bases and 8 bases respectively, with 14 bases between them. This chain's CDR3 is CASSQSKGFPTQYF. In DNA, the CDR3 is TGCGCCAGCAGCCAAAGCAAGGGGTTCCCTACGCAGTATTTT.

This sequence joins TRBV9 and TRBJ1-1, with D unclear. V lost 2 bases to trimming and J lost 4 bases, with 12 bases between them. The length of the CDR3 is 14 residues. Germline V gene sequence: CDR1 SGDLS, CDR2 YYNGEE. CDR3 nucleotides: TGTGCCAGCAGCGTCGTCCGCCCGGCCACTGAAGCTTTCTTT. It codes for CASSVVRPATEAFF.

This clonotype was counted at least ten times. The chain is built from TRBV29-1 and TRBJ2-5, with 7 nucleotides matching TRBD1. Looked up from germline, CDR1 is SQVTM and CDR2 is ANQGSEA. The CDR3 has 16 amino acids. V dropped 6 bases and J dropped 10; count of bases not matched to a gene: 23. CDR3 sequence reads: CSVRALNRGPLVDQYF. In DNA form, the CDR3 reads TGCAGCGTACGAGCCCTAAACAGGGGACCCCTCGTGGACCAGTACTTC.

This chain connects TRBV10-3 to TRBJ2-5, with D perhaps matching TRBD1 or TRBD2 (5 bases each). The CDR3 is 15 residues long. The germline V gene encodes CDR1 ENHRY and CDR2 SYGVKD. Trimming pared 6 bases from V and 1 base from J, leaving 15 bases between. The CDR3 here is CAIRVLGELQETQYF. Written as DNA, the CDR3 is TGTGCCATCAGGGTTTTGGGGGAACTCCAAGAGACCCAGTACTTC.

The rearrangement uses TRBV20-1 and TRBJ1-2; D is undetermined. Germline V gene sequence: CDR1 DFQATT, CDR2 SNEGSKA (reference sequence). The CDR3 is 14 residues long. CDR3 nucleotide sequence: TGCAGCTTTCTCAAGACGGCTCCTAACTATGGCTACACCTTC. Translation gives CSFLKTAPNYGYTF.

This clonotype was observed a handful of times. J is TRBJ2-3 and V is TRBV3-1, with D tentatively TRBD2 (5 bases). This CDR3 comprises 11 residues. The germline V gene has CDR1 LGHDT and CDR2 YNNKEL (reference sequence). The V end was cut by 1 base, the J end by 10 bases, with 6 bases between. The CDR3 DNA follows: TGTGCCAGCAGCCAAGTCGGGGCGCAGTATTTT. Residues: CASSQVGAQYF.

This clonotype was seen a handful of times. This sequence joins TRBV29-1 and TRBJ2-7, with D possibly TRBD1 on 6 matching bases. Trimming cost V 6 bases and J 4 bases, with 22 bases left between them. Germline assignment: CDR1 SQVTM and CDR2 ANQGSEA. The CDR3 extends over 15 amino acids. The CDR3 spells CSVTTGTRPFYEQYF. CDR3 sequence (DNA): TGCAGCGTCACTACCGGGACACGACCTTTTTACGAGCAGTACTTC.

Only a few counts were recorded for this clonotype. This chain's CDR3 is CASSLTSGSVYNEQFF. The CDR3 region has the DNA TGTGCCAGCAGTTTGACTAGCGGGAGTGTGTACAATGAGCAGTTCTTC. The chain employs TRBV12-3 or TRBV12-4 and TRBJ2-1; TRBD2 matches 12 bases. Trimming removed 3 bases from V and 4 bases from J; junction bases left unmatched: 4. The CDR3 is made up of 16 amino acids.

This clonotype has a count of ten or more. J is TRBJ1-1 and V is TRBV12-3 or TRBV12-4; D gene unclear. V was shortened by 3 bases and J by 1 base, with 6 bases between the two germline ends. This CDR3 contains 13 residues. In DNA form, the CDR3 reads TGTGCCAGCAGTTTTAATGCGAACACTGAAGCTTTCTTT. It specifies CASSFNANTEAFF.

The V gene is TRBV4-2, the J gene TRBJ1-2; D remains ambiguous. Germline CDR1 and CDR2: LGHNA and YNFKEQ. The CDR3 has 14 amino acids. V was clipped by 1 base and J by 4 bases, with 10 bases between them. The CDR3, as DNA: TGTGCCAGCAGCCAAGCATTATCGGGCTATGGCTACACCTTC. This encodes CASSQALSGYGYTF.

The chain carries TRBV20-1 and TRBJ2-1, with TRBD1 identical over 8 bases. The CDR3 is 15 residues long. The J segment lost 0 bases and the V segment lost 5 bases, leaving 6 bases of the junction unmatched. Germline-derived CDR1 and CDR2 are DFQATT and SNEGSKA (reference sequence). For the CDR3, the DNA is TGCAGTGCTCCCCGGACAGGGATCTCCTACAATGAGCAGTTCTTC. This sequence encodes CSAPRTGISYNEQFF.

In its sample, this clonotype was seen many times. The chain couples TRBV4-1 to TRBJ2-2; D is perhaps TRBD2 (6 bases). From germline, CDR1 is MGHRA and CDR2 YSYEKL. The CDR3 loop spans 14 amino acids. V lost 4 bases, J lost 8 bases, and 14 bases lay in between. The CDR3, as DNA: TGCGCCAGCAGCCTCGCTTTTGCGGGAGGGGAGCTGTTTTTT. It is translated as CASSLAFAGGELFF.